This T cell receptor beta chain came from a study of siplizumab effects on memory and regulatory T cells. Overall study findings and caveats: Assignment of a naive or memory phenotype failed for roughly 75-95% of the proliferating CD4+ or CD8+ clones.

Points on this clone: Its antigen is not identified.

Trimming cost V 3 bases and J 5 bases, with 8 bases left between them. Looked up from germline, CDR1 is KGHSH and CDR2 is LQKENI. The CDR3 covers 12 residues. The repertoire was sequenced with immunoSEQ multiplex PCR; TCRdb's copy has only in-frame clones and lacks some. This sample carries about 91,000 clones, approximately 97% of them seen once, and the ten largest clones take 0.031%. The clonotype comes from a human donor in good health. The material sequenced was naive CD4+ T cells sorted from blood. The gene calls are TRBV18 and TRBJ2-7; unclear D gene. The CDR3 loop reads CASSPKGNEQYF. CDR3 nucleotide sequence: TGTGCCAGCTCACCGAAGGGTAACGAGCAGTACTTC.